Listed below are T cell receptor beta chains from one sample, sequenced in a study of cytomegalovirus exposure and HLA in healthy donors. Assay used: immunoSEQ multiplex PCR; TCRdb lists only in-frame clones, some missing. This table has fewer than 70,000 clones, approximately 70% appearing once. Input material: PBMCs. All receptors derive from a male donor in good health and CMV-seropositive. Both conserved end residues are part of each CDR3. The D gene is left open where the match is weak. Expanded clones are given a class, and other clones once, few, many or no size at all.

j_call clone_size d_call v_call cdr3_aa cdr3_nt
TRBJ2-3 - TRBD1 TRBV11-1 CASSFGGRGQGDTQYF TGTGCCAGCAGCTTCGGAGGCAGGGGGCAGGGAGATACGCAGTATTTT
TRBJ1-1 few - TRBV19 CASKRGRNTEAFF TGTGCCAGTAAAAGAGGGAGAAACACTGAAGCTTTCTTT
TRBJ2-5 - - TRBV7-9 CASSSGSHTQETQYF TGTGCCAGCAGCTCCGGGTCTCATACACAAGAGACCCAGTACTTC
TRBJ2-5 - - TRBV6-5 CASRHGGPGETQYF TGTGCCAGCCGGCACGGGGGGCCGGGGGAGACCCAGTACTTC
TRBJ2-1 - TRBD2 TRBV18 CASSPLAGRSYNEQFF TGTGCCAGCTCACCCCTAGCGGGTCGGTCCTACAATGAGCAGTTCTTC
TRBJ1-4 - TRBD1 TRBV27 CASSFQGAGEKLFF TGTGCCAGCAGTTTTCAGGGGGCGGGTGAAAAACTGTTTTTT
TRBJ2-1 - - TRBV29-1 CSVGSGNEQFF TGCAGCGTTGGATCCGGGAATGAGCAGTTCTTC
TRBJ2-2 - - TRBV19 CASTWDKSTGELFF TGTGCCAGTACCTGGGACAAATCCACCGGGGAGCTGTTTTTT
TRBJ2-6 few - TRBV5-4 CASSFLDGNSGANVLTF TGTGCCAGCAGCTTTCTGGACGGGAACTCTGGGGCCAACGTCCTGACTTTC
TRBJ1-1 few TRBD1 TRBV29-1 CSVITGGRYTEAFF TGCAGCGTTATAACAGGGGGCCGGTACACTGAAGCTTTCTTT
TRBJ2-7 - - TRBV5-1 CASNVGSSSYEQYF TGCGCCAGCAACGTCGGTTCTTCTTCCTACGAGCAGTACTTC
TRBJ1-2 - - TRBV6-5 CASSLRWETGYTF TGTGCCAGCAGTTTACGTTGGGAGACTGGCTACACCTTC
TRBJ2-7 few - TRBV7-9 CSSSLAREQYF TGTTCCAGCAGCTTAGCGCGCGAGCAGTACTTC
TRBJ2-7 - TRBD1 TRBV7-9 CASSPRDRNYEQYF TGTGCCAGCAGCCCCCGGGACAGAAACTACGAGCAGTACTTC
TRBJ1-1 once - TRBV6-1 CASSESGVSPEAFF TGTGCCAGCAGTGAAAGCGGGGTTTCCCCTGAAGCTTTCTTT
TRBJ2-7 - - TRBV7-2 CASSTDSSEQYF TGTGCCAGCAGCACGGACTCTAGCGAGCAGTACTTC
TRBJ2-7 once TRBD2 TRBV27 CASRFLSGLAYEQYF TGTGCCAGCAGATTCCTATCGGGACTAGCCTACGAGCAGTACTTC
TRBJ1-1 - - TRBV6-1 CASVRRRTENTEAFF TGTGCCAGCGTGAGGCGAAGGACAGAGAACACTGAAGCTTTCTTT
TRBJ2-5 - TRBD1 TRBV6-6 CASSRTGGETQYF TGTGCCAGCAGCCGTACAGGGGGGGAGACCCAGTACTTC
TRBJ2-5 - - TRBV18 CASSPPTQETQYF TGTGCCAGCTCACCACCGACTCAAGAGACCCAGTACTTC
TRBJ2-1 - - TRBV9 CASSVGKGGSYNEQFF TGTGCCAGCAGCGTGGGGAAAGGGGGCTCCTACAATGAGCAGTTCTTC
TRBJ1-1 - TRBD1 TRBV30 CAWKTGTANTEAFF TGTGCCTGGAAAACCGGGACAGCAAACACTGAAGCTTTCTTT
TRBJ1-2 - TRBD1 TRBV4-3 CASSQGIPDRARDGYTF TGCGCCAGCAGCCAAGGTATACCGGACAGGGCTAGAGATGGCTACACCTTC
TRBJ2-7 - - TRBV10-1 CASSDGDEQYF TGCGCCAGCAGTGACGGGGACGAGCAGTACTTC
TRBJ2-7 - TRBD1 TRBV25-1 CASSDSSQTGGWSEQYF TGTGCCAGCAGTGACTCCAGTCAGACAGGGGGCTGGAGCGAGCAGTACTTC
TRBJ1-2 - - TRBV9 CASRGGGRTVNYGYTF TGTGCCAGCAGAGGGGGGGGCAGGACAGTAAACTATGGCTACACCTTC
TRBJ1-6 - - TRBV6-5 CASSREKDSPLHF TGTGCCAGCAGCCGGGAAAAGGATTCACCCCTCCACTTT
TRBJ2-1 - - TRBV7-9 CASSLRGNLYNEQFF TGTGCCAGCAGCTTACGGGGTAACCTATACAATGAGCAGTTCTTC
TRBJ2-2 few TRBD2 TRBV7-2 CASSFVRGGSGELFF TGTGCCAGCAGCTTTGTTCGGGGGGGGAGCGGGGAGCTGTTTTTT
TRBJ2-7 - - TRBV7-6 CASSLGSGGNYEQYF TGTGCCAGCAGCTTAGGTTCAGGGGGGAATTACGAGCAGTACTTC
TRBJ1-5 few - TRBV5-5 CASSRTTGTNQPQHF TGTGCCAGCAGCCGGACTACAGGTACCAATCAGCCCCAGCATTTT
TRBJ1-3 - TRBD1 TRBV7-9 CSSSSGGFSGNTIYF TGTTCCAGCAGCTCAGGGGGTTTCTCTGGAAACACCATATATTTT
TRBJ2-1 - - TRBV10-3 CAISESTSTEFF TGTGCCATCAGTGAGTCTACTAGTACAGAGTTCTTC
TRBJ2-7 few TRBD2 TRBV30 CAWSVLAGGREQYF TGTGCCTGGAGTGTACTAGCGGGAGGGCGCGAGCAGTACTTC
TRBJ2-5 - - TRBV25-1 CASSESGIQETQYF TGTGCCAGCAGTGAATCCGGGATACAAGAGACCCAGTACTTC
TRBJ1-6 - - TRBV6-4 CASSEGAPYNSPLHF TGTGCCAGCAGTGAAGGGGCGCCCTATAATTCACCCCTCCACTTT
TRBJ1-2 few - TRBV7-9 CASSSLGDYGYTF TGTGCCAGCAGCTCCCTGGGCGATTATGGCTACACCTTC
TRBJ1-1 - - TRBV30 CAWSASMNTEAFF TGTGCCTGGAGCGCAAGCATGAACACTGAAGCTTTCTTT
TRBJ1-4 few TRBD1 TRBV30 CAWSPGTDGKLFF TGTGCCTGGAGTCCCGGGACAGACGGAAAACTGTTTTTT
TRBJ2-7 - - TRBV2 CASSADLGGEQYF TGTGCCAGCAGTGCTGACCTCGGAGGGGAGCAGTACTTC
TRBJ1-2 - - TRBV7-3 CASSLGLSQANYGYTF TGTGCCAGCAGCTTAGGGCTCAGTCAAGCTAACTATGGCTACACCTTC
TRBJ2-1 - - TRBV30 CACRDLLDEQFF TGTGCCTGCCGGGACTTACTCGATGAGCAGTTCTTC
TRBJ2-1 few - TRBV30 CAWSVGSDEQFF TGTGCCTGGAGTGTAGGGAGTGATGAGCAGTTCTTC
TRBJ1-4 - - TRBV9 CASSSREGWDEKLFF TGTGCCAGCAGCTCCAGGGAGGGATGGGACGAAAAACTGTTTTTT
TRBJ2-3 - TRBD2 TRBV25-1 CASSEAGGEADTQYF TGTGCCAGCAGTGAGGCGGGGGGGGAGGCAGATACGCAGTATTTT
TRBJ1-3 - - TRBV19 CASRAVSSGNTIYF TGTGCCAGTCGAGCGGTGAGCTCTGGAAACACCATATATTTT
TRBJ2-3 once TRBD2 TRBV19 CASRTSGSARSTDTQYF TGTGCCAGCCGGACTAGCGGGAGCGCTCGTAGCACAGATACGCAGTATTTT
TRBJ2-2 - TRBD2 TRBV30 CAWSPTGGTGELFF TGTGCCTGGAGTCCTACGGGGGGCACCGGGGAGCTGTTTTTT
TRBJ2-3 - TRBD1 TRBV7-9 CASSLAAGGEDTQYF TGTGCCAGCAGCTTAGCGGCAGGGGGCGAGGATACGCAGTATTTT
TRBJ2-7 - TRBD1 TRBV6-5 CASRKGKTGGAEQYF TGTGCCAGCAGAAAGGGGAAGACAGGGGGCGCCGAGCAGTACTTC